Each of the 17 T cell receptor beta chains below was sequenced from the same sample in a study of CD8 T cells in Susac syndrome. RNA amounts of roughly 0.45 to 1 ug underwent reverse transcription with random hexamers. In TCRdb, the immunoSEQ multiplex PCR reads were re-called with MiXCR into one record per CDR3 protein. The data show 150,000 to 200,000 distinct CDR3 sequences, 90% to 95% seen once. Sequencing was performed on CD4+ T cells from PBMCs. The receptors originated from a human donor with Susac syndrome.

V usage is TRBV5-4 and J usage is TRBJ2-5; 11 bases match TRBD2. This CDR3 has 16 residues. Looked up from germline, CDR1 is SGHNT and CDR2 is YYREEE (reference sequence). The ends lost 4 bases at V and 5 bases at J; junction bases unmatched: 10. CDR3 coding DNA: TGTGCCAGCAGCCGGGGACTAGCGGTGGTTGGTGAGACCCAGTACTTC. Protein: CASSRGLAVVGETQYF.

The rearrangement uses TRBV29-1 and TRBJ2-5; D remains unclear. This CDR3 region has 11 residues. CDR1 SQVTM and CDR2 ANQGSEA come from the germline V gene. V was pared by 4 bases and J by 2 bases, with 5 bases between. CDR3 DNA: TGCAGCGTTGTACCTCAAGAGACCCAGTACTTC. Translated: CSVVPQETQYF.

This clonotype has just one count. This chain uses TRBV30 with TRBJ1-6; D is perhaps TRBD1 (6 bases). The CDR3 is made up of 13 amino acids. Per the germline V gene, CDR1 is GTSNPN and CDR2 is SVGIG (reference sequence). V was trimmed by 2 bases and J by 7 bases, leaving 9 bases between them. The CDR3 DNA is TGTGCCTGGAGTTCGACAGGAAATTCACCCCTCCACTTT. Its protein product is CAWSSTGNSPLHF.

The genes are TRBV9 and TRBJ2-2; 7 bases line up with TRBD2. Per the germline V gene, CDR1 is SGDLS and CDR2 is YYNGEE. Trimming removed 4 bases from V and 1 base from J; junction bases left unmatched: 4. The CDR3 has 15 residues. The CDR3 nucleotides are TGTGCCAGCAGCTCTGGACTAGGGAACACCGGGGAGCTGTTTTTT. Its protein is CASSSGLGNTGELFF.

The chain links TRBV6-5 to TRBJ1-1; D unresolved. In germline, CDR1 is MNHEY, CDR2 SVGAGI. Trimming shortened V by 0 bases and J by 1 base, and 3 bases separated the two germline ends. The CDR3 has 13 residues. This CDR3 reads CASSYSANTEAFF. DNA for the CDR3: TGTGCCAGCAGTTACTCGGCGAACACTGAAGCTTTCTTT.

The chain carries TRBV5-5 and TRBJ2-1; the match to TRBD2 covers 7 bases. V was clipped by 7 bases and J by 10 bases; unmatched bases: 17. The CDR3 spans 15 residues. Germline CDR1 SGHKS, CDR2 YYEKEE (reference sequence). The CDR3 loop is CASPSGDPFRAEQFF. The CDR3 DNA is TGTGCCAGCCCCAGCGGGGACCCTTTCCGAGCCGAGCAGTTCTTC.

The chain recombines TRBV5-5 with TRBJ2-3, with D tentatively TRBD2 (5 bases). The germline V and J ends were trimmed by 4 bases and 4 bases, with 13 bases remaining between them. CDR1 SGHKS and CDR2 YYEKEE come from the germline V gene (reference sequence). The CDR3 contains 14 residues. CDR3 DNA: TGTGCCAGCAGCCGGACTTCTAGGGCAGATACGCAGTATTTT. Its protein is CASSRTSRADTQYF.

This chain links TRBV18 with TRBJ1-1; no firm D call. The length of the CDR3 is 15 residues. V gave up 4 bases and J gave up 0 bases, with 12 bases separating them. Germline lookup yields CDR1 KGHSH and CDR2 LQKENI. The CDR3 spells CASSLDWVMNTEAFF. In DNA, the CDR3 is TGTGCCAGCTCACTCGACTGGGTTATGAACACTGAAGCTTTCTTT.

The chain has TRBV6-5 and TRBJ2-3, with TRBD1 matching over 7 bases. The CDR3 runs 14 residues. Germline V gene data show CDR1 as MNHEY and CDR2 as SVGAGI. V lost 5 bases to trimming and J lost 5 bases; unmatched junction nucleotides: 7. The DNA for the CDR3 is TGTGCCAGCAGTCTGAAGGGGGCTCTAGATACGCAGTATTTT. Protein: CASSLKGALDTQYF.

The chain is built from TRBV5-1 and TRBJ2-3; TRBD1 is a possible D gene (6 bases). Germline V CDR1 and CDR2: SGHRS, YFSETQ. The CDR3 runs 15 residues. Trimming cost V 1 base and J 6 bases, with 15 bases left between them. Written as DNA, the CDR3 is TGCGCCAGCAGCTTGACCGGACAGTTCATGGATACGCAGTATTTT. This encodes CASSLTGQFMDTQYF.

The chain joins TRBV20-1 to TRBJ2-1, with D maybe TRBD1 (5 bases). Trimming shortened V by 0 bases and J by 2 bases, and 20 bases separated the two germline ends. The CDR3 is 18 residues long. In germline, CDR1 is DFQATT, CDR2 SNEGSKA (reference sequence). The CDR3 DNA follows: TGCAGTGCTAGAGATCCATGGGGCCCAGGAGTCCCCTACAATGAGCAGTTCTTC. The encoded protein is CSARDPWGPGVPYNEQFF.

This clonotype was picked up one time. CDR3 DNA: TGCGCCAGCAGCTTGGTAGCAGGGACCACCTACGAGCAGTACTTC. It specifies CASSLVAGTTYEQYF. V and J are TRBV5-1 and TRBJ2-7; D possibly uses TRBD1 or TRBD2 (5 bases each). The germline V and J ends were trimmed by 0 bases and 2 bases, with 12 bases remaining between them. Germline assignment: CDR1 SGHRS and CDR2 YFSETQ. The CDR3 has 15 residues.

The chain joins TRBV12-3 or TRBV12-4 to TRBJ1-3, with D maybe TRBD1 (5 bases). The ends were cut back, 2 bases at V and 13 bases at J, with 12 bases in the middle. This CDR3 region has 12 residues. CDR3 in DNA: TGTGCCAGCAGTTTATCAGGGTTCCATATATATTTT. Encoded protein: CASSLSGFHIYF.

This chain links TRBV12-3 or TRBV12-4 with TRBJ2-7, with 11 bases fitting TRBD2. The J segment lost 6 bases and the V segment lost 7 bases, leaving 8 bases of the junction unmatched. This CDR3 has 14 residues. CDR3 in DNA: TGTGCCAGCACCATCACTAGCGGGGGTTCCGAGCAGTACTTC. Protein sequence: CASTITSGGSEQYF.

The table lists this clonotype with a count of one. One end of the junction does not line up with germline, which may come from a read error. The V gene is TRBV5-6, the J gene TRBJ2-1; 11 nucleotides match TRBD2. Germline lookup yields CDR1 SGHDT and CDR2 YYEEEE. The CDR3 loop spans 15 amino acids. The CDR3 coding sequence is TGTGCCAGCAGCTTACTAGCGGGAGAAGCCCATGAGCACTTCTTC. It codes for CASSLLAGEAHEHFF.

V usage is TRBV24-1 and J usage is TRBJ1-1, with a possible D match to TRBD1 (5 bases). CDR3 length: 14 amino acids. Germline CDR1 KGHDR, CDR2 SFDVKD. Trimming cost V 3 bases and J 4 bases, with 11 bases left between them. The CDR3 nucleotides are TGTGCCACCAGTGATCCGGGGCTTGGCACTGAAGCTTTCTTT. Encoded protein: CATSDPGLGTEAFF.

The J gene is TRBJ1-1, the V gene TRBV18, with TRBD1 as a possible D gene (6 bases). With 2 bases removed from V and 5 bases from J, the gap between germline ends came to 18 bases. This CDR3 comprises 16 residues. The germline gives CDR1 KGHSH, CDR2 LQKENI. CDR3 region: CASSPSPRGIKTEAFF. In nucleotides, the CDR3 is TGTGCCAGCTCACCATCCCCCAGGGGTATAAAAACTGAAGCTTTCTTT.